The present entry profiles one T cell receptor (beta chain) with its context. The antigen is unknown. Germline lookup yields CDR1 SGHRS and CDR2 YFSETQ. V was trimmed by 4 bases and J by 0 bases, leaving 14 bases between them. The CDR3 covers 15 residues. Measured with immunoSEQ multiplex PCR; TCRdb has only the in-frame clones, and not every one. Of around 69,000 clones in the sample, 85% to 90% are singletons; the top ten hold roughly 2%. The source of the sample is a study of a mutant IDH1 vaccine in newly diagnosed glioma. Time point defined: week 35, safety follow-up. The vaccine gave 300 ug of a 20-mer mutant IDH1 peptide subcutaneously per dose.

This sample comprised PBMCs, obtained from a glioma patient whose treatment included an IDH1 peptide vaccine. This rearrangement joins TRBV5-1 to TRBJ2-7; TRBD1 might be the D (6 bases). The clonotype originates from a man aged 30-40 years with glioma. CDR3 amino acids: CASSGTGLSSYEQYF. CDR3 sequence (DNA): TGCGCCAGCAGCGGAACAGGGCTAAGCTCCTACGAGCAGTACTTC.